This T cell receptor (beta chain) was captured by sequencing in a study of identical twins. Study observations and caveats: For cord blood, abundant beta clonotypes had fewer insertions, unlike memory repertoires, which showed none.

On this clonotype: Its cognate antigen is unknown.

V shed 4 bases, J shed 6 bases, and the junction held 11 bases outside the gene matches. This CDR3 has 16 residues. Germline CDR1 reads SGDLS; CDR2 reads YYNGEE. A universal primer site arose from template switching, and cDNA bore unique molecular identifiers. One entry per CDR3 protein results from TCRdb running MiXCR on the 5' RACE reads. The sample shows more than 1.5 million distinct CDR3 sequences, 25% to 35% of them seen only once. The V call is TRBV9, the J call TRBJ2-1; TRBD2 aligns across 9 bases. Sequencing was performed on cord blood. The sequence derives from a newborn girl in good health. In nucleotides, the CDR3 is TGTGCCAGCAGCAACTTAGCGGGAGAAAATTTCAATGAGCAGTTCTTC. Translation gives CASSNLAGENFNEQFF.